The next 30 T cell receptor beta chains were all read from a single sample in a study of regulatory dendritic cells for organ transplantation. The method was immunoSEQ multiplex PCR; TCRdb's version includes in-frame clones alone and lacks a portion of them. This sample has 25,000 to 30,000 clones, with almost 80% found just once. The source material was memory CD4+ T cells from blood. The sample's subset: CD45RO+ memory T cells. Receptors originate from a human donor in good health.

The CDR3 here is CASSFRAGGSGEQYF. CDR3 sequence (DNA): TGTGCCAGCAGTTTTCGGGCAGGGGGCTCGGGCGAGCAGTACTTC. The chain couples TRBV27 to TRBJ2-7; 8 bases are a match to TRBD1. The V and J ends lost 3 bases and 6 bases, in that order; junction bases with no gene match: 10. The CDR3 totals 15 residues. CDR1 is MNHEY and CDR2 is SMNVEV in the germline V gene (reference sequence).

The chain carries TRBV6-5 and TRBJ1-2; no definite D call. V lost 6 bases to trimming and J lost 1 base, with 9 bases between them. Germline V gene lookup returns CDR1 MNHEY and CDR2 SVGAGI. The CDR3 consists of 13 residues. CDR3 sequence reads: CASRPGFNYGYTF. CDR3 bases: TGTGCCAGCAGACCCGGATTTAACTATGGCTACACCTTC.

About this clone itself: Other nucleotide sequences from this sample produce the same CDR3. The rearrangement uses TRBV12-5 and TRBJ2-7; 9 bases align to TRBD2. V was clipped by 3 bases and J by 6 bases; unmatched bases: 12. The CDR3 has 16 residues. Per germline, CDR1 LGHNT and CDR2 FRNRAP. Here the CDR3 DNA reads TGTGCTAGTGGTTTATCCGGGACTAGCCGACGAGCCGAGCAGTACTTC. This gives the protein CASGLSGTSRRAEQYF.

This chain links TRBV7-2 with TRBJ2-7; D remains unclear. CDR1 is SGHTA, CDR2 FQGNSA, per germline. V was shortened by 4 bases and J by 3 bases, with 13 bases between the two germline ends. The CDR3 runs 14 residues. This CDR3 reads CASSSIGKSYEQYF. CDR3 in DNA: TGTGCCAGCAGCTCCATAGGAAAGAGCTACGAGCAGTACTTC.

This chain uses TRBV6-5 with TRBJ1-2; 7 bases align to TRBD1. Trimming at V came to 0 bases and at J to 5 bases, leaving 6 bases not matched to a gene. CDR1 is MNHEY, CDR2 SVGAGI, per germline. This CDR3 has 15 amino acids. CDR3 bases: TGTGCCAGCAGTTACTCCGAGGGGGCTTGGTATGGCTACACCTTC. It is translated as CASSYSEGAWYGYTF.

The chain carries TRBV19 and TRBJ1-5, with 10 bases lining up with TRBD1. V was pared by 5 bases and J by 7 bases, with 5 bases of the junction left unmatched. Germline values: CDR1 LNHDA, CDR2 SQIVND (reference sequence). CDR3 length equals 14 residues. CDR3 residues: CASSPTGGGQPQHF. The CDR3 region has the DNA TGTGCCAGTAGTCCGACAGGGGGCGGCCAGCCCCAGCATTTT.

V gene TRBV2 combines with J gene TRBJ1-1; 10 nucleotides agree with TRBD1. CDR3 length: 15 amino acids. V lost 8 bases to trimming and J lost 1 base; unmatched junction nucleotides: 7. The germline CDR1 and CDR2 sequences are SNHLY and FYNNEI. The CDR3 protein is CASGRQGAGNTEAFF. The CDR3 coding sequence is TGTGCCAGCGGACGACAGGGGGCCGGGAACACTGAAGCTTTCTTT. The full variable domain, with the rest looked up from reference TRBV2 and TRBJ1-1, is EPEVTQTPSHQVTQMGQEVILRCVPISNHLYFYWYRQILGQKVEFLVSFYNNEISEKSEIFDDQFSVERPDGSNFTLKIRSTKLEDSAMYFCASGRQGAGNTEAFFGQGTRLTVV.

This chain connects TRBV27 to TRBJ2-3; 13 bases are shared with TRBD2. The germline V gene has CDR1 MNHEY and CDR2 SMNVEV (reference sequence). CDR3 length: 19 amino acids. Losses at the gene ends were 6 bases for V and 0 bases for J; bases not matched to a gene: 12. CDR3 residues: CASRRKGTSGAPSTDTQYF. CDR3 bases: TGTGCCAGCAGACGAAAAGGGACTAGCGGGGCCCCTAGCACAGATACGCAGTATTTT.

The V gene is TRBV29-1, the J gene TRBJ1-2, with a possible D match to TRBD1 (5 bases). The V gene's germline CDR1 is SQVTM and CDR2 ANQGSEA. The CDR3 length is 14 residues. The germline V and J ends were trimmed by 2 bases and 2 bases, with 12 bases remaining between them. In nucleotides, the CDR3 is TGCAGCGTTGAACCGCCGGGACGCAACTATGGCTACACCTTC. Its translation is CSVEPPGRNYGYTF.

This clone was seen once. The gene calls are TRBV7-2 and TRBJ2-7; D gene unclear. Trimming shortened V by 1 base and J by 4 bases, and 8 bases separated the two germline ends. This CDR3 region has 13 residues. Germline V gives CDR1 SGHTA, CDR2 FQGNSA. The CDR3 nucleotides are TGTGCCAGCAGCTTAGATCGGCGGTACGAGCAGTACTTC. This codes for CASSLDRRYEQYF.

V and J are TRBV7-8 and TRBJ2-7; no firm D call. Germline loops: CDR1 SGHVS, CDR2 FQNEAQ. Trimming removed 1 base at V and 0 bases at J, with 7 bases between. The CDR3 covers 14 residues. CDR3 sequence reads: CASSLDFSSYEQYF. The CDR3, as DNA: TGTGCCAGCAGCTTAGATTTCAGCTCCTACGAGCAGTACTTC.

This rearrangement joins TRBV6-5 to TRBJ2-1; TRBD1 agrees at 8 bases. The CDR3 consists of 16 residues. Germline values: CDR1 MNHEY, CDR2 SVGAGI. With V trimmed by 0 bases and J by 4 bases, 5 bases remained unmatched. The CDR3 spells CASSYSWQGAYNEQFF. The CDR3 DNA is TGTGCCAGCAGTTACTCGTGGCAGGGGGCATACAATGAGCAGTTCTTC.

This chain uses TRBV18 with TRBJ2-5, with D possibly TRBD1 on 6 matching bases. Germline V gene lookup returns CDR1 KGHSH and CDR2 LQKENI. V was trimmed by 6 bases and J by 1 base, leaving 15 bases between them. This CDR3 region has 15 residues. Written as DNA, the CDR3 is TGTGCCAGCTCGGGGCAACAGGGCCTCCAAGAGACCCAGTACTTC. Protein sequence: CASSGQQGLQETQYF.

This clone was seen a handful of times. The J gene is TRBJ1-2, the V gene TRBV2; D possibly corresponds to TRBD1 (5 bases). The germline gives CDR1 SNHLY, CDR2 FYNNEI. V shed 6 bases and J shed 6 bases, with 14 bases lying between them. This CDR3 comprises 13 residues. This chain's CDR3 is CASSGRAADGYTF. The CDR3 bases are TGTGCCAGCAGCGGCAGGGCCGCGGATGGCTACACCTTC.

The chain combines TRBV5-8 with TRBJ1-2; tentative D call: TRBD1 (5 bases). Germline CDR1 reads SGHTS; CDR2 reads YDEGEE. Trimming removed 2 bases at V and 4 bases at J, with 18 bases between. CDR3 length: 16 residues. The CDR3 is CASSFRDHSGLYGYTF. CDR3 bases: TGTGCCAGCAGCTTCCGCGACCACTCAGGGCTCTATGGCTACACCTTC.

CDR3 sequence (DNA): TGTGCCAGCAGACCCGGGACTCTCCTTAACTATGGCTACACCTTC. Translating it yields CASRPGTLLNYGYTF. The chain uses TRBV27 and TRBJ1-2, with D perhaps TRBD1 (5 bases). The CDR3 is made up of 15 amino acids. Looked up from germline, CDR1 is MNHEY and CDR2 is SMNVEV (reference sequence). The V and J ends lost 6 bases and 1 base respectively, with 15 bases between them.

The chain recombines TRBV4-1 with TRBJ1-6; D unresolved. CDR3 length: 13 residues. Germline V gives CDR1 MGHRA, CDR2 YSYEKL. V was pared by 1 base and J by 10 bases, with 8 bases between. The CDR3 reads CASSQVEGSPLHF. CDR3 in DNA: TGCGCCAGCAGCCAAGTAGAAGGATCACCCCTCCACTTT.

This chain connects TRBV28 to TRBJ2-3, with TRBD2 matching over 9 bases. Trimming at V came to 5 bases and at J to 11 bases, leaving 8 bases not matched to a gene. This CDR3 spans 13 amino acids. Germline values: CDR1 MDHEN, CDR2 SYDVKM. The CDR3 DNA follows: TGTGCCAGCAGTCCCCCTAGCGGGGTTAGGCAGTATTTT. This encodes CASSPPSGVRQYF.

J is TRBJ1-4 and V is TRBV7-9; a weak D match, TRBD1 (6 bases). The CDR3 runs 13 residues. Trimming pared 2 bases from V and 7 bases from J, leaving 8 bases between. Germline V gives CDR1 SEHNR, CDR2 FQNEAQ (reference sequence). The CDR3, as DNA: TGTGCCAGCAGCTTAACAGGGATTGAAAAACTGTTTTTT. This codes for CASSLTGIEKLFF.

The genes are TRBV12-5 and TRBJ1-2; 7 bases are a match to TRBD1. Trimming cost V 5 bases and J 2 bases; bases outside gene matches: 2. Per germline, CDR1 LGHNT and CDR2 FRNRAP. The CDR3 has 13 amino acids. CDR3 coding DNA: TGTGCTAGTGGTACAGGGGCAAACTATGGCTACACCTTC. It yields the protein CASGTGANYGYTF.

The chain couples TRBV19 to TRBJ2-1, with 10 bases lining up with TRBD2. This CDR3 is 15 amino acids long. Trimming cost V 5 bases and J 10 bases; bases outside gene matches: 11. Germline V gene lookup returns CDR1 LNHDA and CDR2 SQIVND (reference sequence). CDR3 bases: TGTGCCAGTAGTCCCTCAAGCGGGGGGGATGAAGAGCAGTTCTTC. It is translated as CASSPSSGGDEEQFF.

This clone is a singleton in its sample. The chain joins TRBV9 to TRBJ2-5; tentative D call: TRBD1 (5 bases). The V gene's germline CDR1 is SGDLS and CDR2 YYNGEE. V lost 3 bases and J 5 bases, leaving 17 bases between the germline ends. The CDR3 length is 15 residues. CDR3 DNA sequence: TGTGCCAGCAGCGCCCTTTTAGGGGCCGAGGAGACCCAGTACTTC. Its translation is CASSALLGAEETQYF. The whole variable domain, filled in from reference TRBV9 and TRBJ2-5, reads DSGVTQTPKHLITATGQRVTLRCSPRSGDLSVYWYQQSLDQGLQFLIQYYNGEERAKGNILERFSAQQFPDLHSELNLSSLELGDSALYFCASSALLGAEETQYFGPGTRLLVL.

V gene TRBV11-2 combines with J gene TRBJ2-5; D might be TRBD2 (6 bases). Germline V gives CDR1 SGHAT, CDR2 FQNNGV. The CDR3 runs 17 residues. Trimming removed 0 bases from V and 5 bases from J, with 19 bases in between. In nucleotides, the CDR3 is TGTGCCAGCAGCTTAGATTTTGCGGTGCGGGGTTGGGAGACCCAGTACTTC. Encoded protein: CASSLDFAVRGWETQYF. Looking up the rest from reference TRBV11-2 and TRBJ2-5 gives the full variable domain: EAGVAQSPRYKIIEKRQSVAFWCNPISGHATLYWYQQILGQGPKLLIQFQNNGVVDDSQLPKDRFSAERLKGVDSTLKIQPAKLEDSAVYLCASSLDFAVRGWETQYFGPGTRLLVL.

Concerning this clone: One junction end disagrees with the germline gene, perhaps due to a read error. For the CDR3, the DNA is TGCGCCAGCAGCCCAACCGGGACTAGCGTCCCCGCTGAGCAGCTCTTC. It encodes CASSPTGTSVPAEQLF. J is TRBJ2-1 and V is TRBV5-1, with TRBD2 identical over 10 bases. Germline V gene sequence: CDR1 SGHRS, CDR2 YFSETQ. CDR3 size: 16 residues.

V and J are TRBV2 and TRBJ1-1; D remains unclear. This CDR3 is 14 amino acids long. V was clipped by 10 bases and J by 1 base, with 16 bases between them. CDR1 and CDR2 from the germline V gene are SNHLY and FYNNEI. The CDR3 region has the DNA TGTGCCACCTCCGTCTTCACGGGGAACACTGAAGCTTTCTTT. Protein: CATSVFTGNTEAFF.

This clone occurred a few times. The chain is built from TRBV29-1 and TRBJ1-5; D call uncertain. Trimming took off 2 bases at V and 2 bases at J, with 10 bases between the two ends. The CDR3 length is 14 residues. The germline CDR1 and CDR2 sequences are SQVTM and ANQGSEA. The CDR3 bases are TGCAGCGTTGAAATGTTATCGGGCAATCAGCCCCAGCATTTT. Its protein is CSVEMLSGNQPQHF.

V gene TRBV14 combines with J gene TRBJ2-5, with D perhaps TRBD2 (7 bases). The length of the CDR3 is 15 residues. Trimming took off 3 bases at V and 5 bases at J, with 16 bases between the two ends. Germline V CDR1 and CDR2: SGHDN, FVKESK. The CDR3 loop reads CASSQVRGGAETQYF. The CDR3 coding sequence is TGTGCCAGCAGCCAGGTCCGCGGGGGCGCGGAGACCCAGTACTTC. The full variable domain, in which reference TRBV14 and TRBJ2-5 provide the parts outside the CDR3, is EAGVTQFPSHSVIEKGQTVTLRCDPISGHDNLYWYRRVMGKEIKFLLHFVKESKQDESGMPNNRFLAERTGGTYSTLKVQPAELEDSGVYFCASSQVRGGAETQYFGPGTRLLVL.

The chain is built from TRBV12-1 and TRBJ2-1; the D call of TRBD2 is as the table states it, not checked on the DNA. TRBV12-1 is designated a pseudogene. This CDR3 is 16 amino acids long. CDR3 DNA sequence: TGTGCCAGCAGCTTTGCGACTAGCGGGAGGGCCAGGGTGGCGTTCTTC. Residues: CASSFATSGRARVAFF.

This clone was seen a handful of times. The V call is TRBV28, the J call TRBJ1-3, with TRBD1 as a possible D gene (6 bases). Germline V gene lookup returns CDR1 MDHEN and CDR2 SYDVKM. CDR3 length equals 15 residues. V was clipped by 8 bases and J by 0 bases, with 14 bases between them. CDR3 coding DNA: TGTGCCAGCGGGGGCGAAGTGCACTCTGGAAACACCATATATTTT. Residues: CASGGEVHSGNTIYF.

In DNA form, the CDR3 reads TGTGCCATCTCGCAGGAATCTAACTATGGCTACACCTTC. The encoded protein is CAISQESNYGYTF. The chain uses TRBV10-3 and TRBJ1-2; no clear D gene. Germline V lookup: CDR1 ENHRY, CDR2 SYGVKD. The V gene lost 8 bases and the J gene lost 0 bases, with 10 bases spanning the gap. The CDR3 is made up of 13 amino acids.